The clone carrying this T cell receptor beta chain was counted at least ten times. Antigen: not known. This specimen belongs to a study of response to subunit inactivated influenza vaccine. Study outcomes and limitations: Authors suggested few new T cells are recruited by each seasonal influenza vaccination.

TCRdb recomputed calls from the RT-PCR reads with MiXCR, one row per CDR3 protein. This sample yields 160,000 or so distinct CDR3 sequences, of which approximately 10% are seen a single time; roughly 12% belongs to the top ten. V gave up 5 bases and J gave up 7 bases; unmatched junction bases: 11. Germline lookup yields CDR1 MNHEY and CDR2 SMNVEV (reference sequence). The CDR3 loop spans 16 amino acids. This TCR came from a man over 45 who received an inactivated influenza vaccine. The J gene is TRBJ2-1, the V gene TRBV27; 10 bases map to TRBD1. This specimen was non-naive T cells sorted from PBMCs, taken around seven weeks after vaccination. DNA for the CDR3: TGTGCCAGCAGTGTATATTTGGACAGGGGGTTTAATGAGCAGTTCTTC. Amino acids: CASSVYLDRGFNEQFF.